The 5 T cell receptor beta chains given below trace back to one sample, sequenced in a study of blood T cells in healthy people across ages. Primers used in a second PCR of about 6 to 11 cycles were a sample-barcoded 5' primer and a J-beta primer mix. TCRdb reprocessed the 5' RACE reads with MiXCR, giving one entry per CDR3 protein. The table includes some 1,800,000 distinct CDR3 sequences, roughly two fifths detected once. Sequencing input: blood. The receptors stem from a human donor in good health.

The chain joins TRBV24-1 to TRBJ2-1, with 9 bases that match TRBD2. Trimming took 6 bases from V and 7 from J; bases not matched to a gene: 12. Germline CDR1 reads KGHDR; CDR2 reads SFDVKD. The CDR3 runs to 16 residues. The chain's CDR3 is CATSSWGGGAFNEQFF. In DNA, the CDR3 is TGTGCCACCAGTTCTTGGGGCGGGGGGGCCTTTAATGAGCAGTTCTTC.

This clonotype was counted only a few times. The chain carries TRBV4-1 and TRBJ2-1; TRBD1 aligns across 9 bases. The CDR3 is 17 amino acids. Germline V gene sequence: CDR1 MGHRA, CDR2 YSYEKL. The V and J ends lost 5 bases and 2 bases, in that order; junction bases with no gene match: 10. This chain's CDR3 is CASSVQPGTGTYNEQFF. Written as DNA, the CDR3 is TGCGCCAGCAGCGTTCAACCCGGGACAGGGACCTACAATGAGCAGTTCTTC.

A few counts support this clonotype. This chain links TRBV25-1 with TRBJ2-5; 7 bases line up with TRBD1. This CDR3 is 14 amino acids long. CDR1 MGHDK and CDR2 SYGVNS come from the germline V gene. With 0 bases clipped from V and 2 bases from J, the junction kept 0 bases outside the gene matches. CDR3 in DNA: TGTGCCAGCAGTGAATACAGGGGGCAAGAGACCCAGTACTTC. Its protein is CASSEYRGQETQYF.

This clonotype has ten or more counts. J is TRBJ2-4 and V is TRBV2; no clear D. The germline V gene has CDR1 SNHLY and CDR2 FYNNEI. Trimming removed 5 bases at V and 0 bases at J, with 8 bases between. This CDR3 is 14 amino acids long. Here the CDR3 DNA reads TGTGCCAGCAGTACAGATATAGCCAAAAACATTCAGTACTTC. It codes for CASSTDIAKNIQYF.

A remark on this clonotype: At one end, the junction sequence differs from germline, possibly due to a read error. The chain recombines TRBV15 with TRBJ1-2; no reliable D call. Per germline, CDR1 LNHNV and CDR2 YYDKDF (reference sequence). This CDR3 region has 15 residues. The CDR3 nucleotides are TGTACCACCAGCAGAGATAGGAGGACTGGCTATGGCTACACCTTC. Translated: CTTSRDRRTGYGYTF.